Listed below are T cell receptor beta chains from one sample, sequenced in a study of T cells in Graves' hyperthyroidism and ophthalmopathy. In TCRdb, the multiplex PCR reads were re-called with MiXCR into one record per CDR3 protein. This table holds 450,000 to 500,000 distinct CDR3 sequences, 20% to 25% found once. The sample consisted of blood. Receptor source: a woman in her 70s with Graves' ophthalmopathy. Both conserved end residues are part of each CDR3. D genes are given only for firm matches.

>TRBJ2-7|TRBD2|TRBV6-5
CASSYGTSGLRTYEQYF
>TRBJ2-7|.|TRBV10-3
CAISESNYEQYF
>TRBJ2-7|.|TRBV28
CASIGPTAYEQYF
>TRBJ2-4|.|TRBV6-1
CASSEARTVQLAKNIQYF
>TRBJ1-2|TRBD1|TRBV29-1
CSVGQANYGYTF
>TRBJ1-3|.|TRBV2
CASSVSPSASGNTIYF
>TRBJ1-2|.|TRBV5-1
CASSLVGDQSGYTF
>TRBJ1-4|TRBD1|TRBV18
CASSDRDRGHEKLFF
>TRBJ1-1|.|TRBV7-9
CASSSDPNTEAFF
>TRBJ2-7|TRBD2|TRBV20-1
CSARVVGGLSYEQYF
>TRBJ1-2|.|TRBV6-1
CASSEQLTTPLYTF
>TRBJ1-2|.|TRBV6-1
CASREGGGNYGYTF
>TRBJ2-7|.|TRBV6-2/TRBV6-3
CASSYSLGREQYF
>TRBJ1-1|TRBD1|TRBV7-9
CASSLSQQGATEAFF
>TRBJ2-4|TRBD1|TRBV7-9
CASSLDGTGTIAKNIQYF
>TRBJ2-3|.|TRBV4-1
CASSQETSMDTQYF
>TRBJ2-7|.|TRBV11-1
CASSPRPTYEQYF
>TRBJ2-1|.|TRBV6-1
CASSELASLHEQFF
>TRBJ2-1|.|TRBV5-1
CASSLVGSGSSWIF
>TRBJ2-1|TRBD2|TRBV9
CASTNSEGAGGTYNEQFF
>TRBJ2-3|.|TRBV2
CASSEGEFDTQYF
>TRBJ1-4|TRBD1|TRBV20-1
CSAPVSGTGGSGEKLFF
>TRBJ2-1|.|TRBV7-9
CASSPTLDGARTVYNEQFF
>TRBJ1-2|TRBD1|TRBV6-2/TRBV6-3
CASSYGATGVLRGYTF
>TRBJ2-1|.|TRBV27
CASSRSGPSYNEQFF
>TRBJ1-2|.|TRBV5-4
CASSLVPGYGYTF
>TRBJ1-6|.|TRBV28
CASSEQGMGSPLHF
>TRBJ2-6|TRBD2|TRBV3-1
CASRATGLSGANVLTF
>TRBJ2-1|.|TRBV5-4
CASSLAGGSQGPLYNEQFF
>TRBJ2-3|TRBD2|TRBV28
CASSSTLRIAGLDTQYF
>TRBJ2-3|.|TRBV28
CASSGPPQGDTQYF
>TRBJ1-5|TRBD1|TRBV10-1
CASREGQGNQPQHF
>TRBJ2-3|.|TRBV12-5
CASGLGGSTDTQYF
>TRBJ1-2|.|TRBV13
CASSSHRGIYGYTF